This entry lists 24 T cell receptor beta chains sequenced from one sample in a study of T cell repertoires in cytomegalovirus infection. From the reads, TCRdb called clonotypes with MiXCR, one entry per CDR3 protein. The sample consists of approximately 910,000 distinct CDR3 sequences, roughly 31% of them appearing once. For these receptors, no antigen is known. This sample comprised cultured CD8+ T cells from PBMCs, obtained from culture after CMV antigen stimulation. Receptors originate from a human donor in good health (CMV status not recorded). Some clones in this sample may be carry-over from other donors' samples.

This clonotype was detected only a few times. The CDR3 loop is CASRPPGASNSPLHF. CDR3 bases: TGTGCCAGCAGGCCACCCGGGGCTAGTAATTCACCCCTCCACTTT. This chain connects TRBV7-9 to TRBJ1-6; tentatively, D is TRBD1 (5 bases). Germline-derived CDR1 and CDR2 are SEHNR and FQNEAQ (reference sequence). This CDR3 spans 15 amino acids. V lost 6 bases and J 6 bases, leaving 15 bases between the germline ends.

The chain employs TRBV28 and TRBJ1-5; D gene uncertain. CDR3 length: 11 residues. The V gene lost 6 bases and the J gene lost 12 bases, with 12 bases spanning the gap. Germline V gene data show CDR1 as MDHEN and CDR2 as SYDVKM. CDR3: CASRRTGGQHF. CDR3 coding DNA: TGTGCCAGCAGGCGGACTGGCGGCCAGCATTTT.

The V and J genes are TRBV6-6 and TRBJ1-4; 7 bases match TRBD1. Germline V gives CDR1 MNHNY, CDR2 SVGAGI (reference sequence). J lost 5 bases, V lost 1 base, and 10 bases had no gene match. CDR3 length equals 17 residues. The CDR3 is CASSYFPRDRANEKLFF. The CDR3 region has the DNA TGTGCCAGCAGTTACTTTCCGAGAGACAGGGCGAATGAAAAACTGTTTTTT.

This clonotype showed up many times. The V call is TRBV7-9, the J call TRBJ2-5; 8 positions match TRBD1. The germline CDR1 and CDR2 sequences are SEHNR and FQNEAQ (reference sequence). Trimming cost V 3 bases and J 1 base; bases outside gene matches: 4. This CDR3 is 15 amino acids long. Here the CDR3 DNA reads TGTGCCAGCAGCTTCGCCGACAGGGGCCAAGAGACCCAGTACTTC. Its protein product is CASSFADRGQETQYF.

The chain uses TRBV19 and TRBJ2-3; D remains ambiguous. The CDR3 covers 13 residues. The germline V gene has CDR1 LNHDA and CDR2 SQIVND (reference sequence). Trimming stripped 3 bases from V and 4 bases from J, with 8 bases between. This CDR3 reads CASSIGSADTQYF. For the CDR3, the DNA is TGTGCCAGTAGTATCGGTAGTGCAGATACGCAGTATTTT.

This clonotype was seen at least ten times. The V gene is TRBV7-9, the J gene TRBJ2-7, with D unresolved. The CDR3 has 13 residues. Trimming shortened V by 4 bases and J by 0 bases, and 7 bases separated the two germline ends. CDR1 and CDR2 from the germline V gene are SEHNR and FQNEAQ (reference sequence). CDR3: CASSSPGSYEQYV. The CDR3 bases are TGTGCCAGCAGCTCTCCCGGCTCCTACGAGCAGTACGTC.

The rearrangement links TRBV19 to TRBJ2-1, with 11 bases aligning to TRBD2. The V and J ends lost 1 base and 1 base, in that order; junction bases with no gene match: 3. There are 17 residues in the CDR3. CDR1 and CDR2 (germline): LNHDA, SQIVND (reference sequence). CDR3: CASSIGLAGSSYNEQFF. The CDR3 bases are TGTGCCAGTAGTATAGGACTAGCGGGGTCTTCCTACAATGAGCAGTTCTTC. The full variable domain, with the rest looked up from reference TRBV19 and TRBJ2-1, is DGGITQSPKYLFRKEGQNVTLSCEQNLNHDAMYWYRQDPGQGLRLIYYSQIVNDFQKGDIAEGYSVSREKKESFPLTVTSAQKNPTAFYLCASSIGLAGSSYNEQFFGPGTRLTVL.

The V call is TRBV27, the J call TRBJ1-1, with D possibly being TRBD1 (6 bases). Deletions cut 3 bases from V and 6 bases from J, with 11 bases between. The CDR3 covers 13 residues. From germline, CDR1 is MNHEY and CDR2 SMNVEV (reference sequence). The DNA for the CDR3 is TGTGCCAGCAGTTTCCTGGGGGCCCCTGAAGCTTTCTTT. Translation gives CASSFLGAPEAFF.

This clonotype has more than one count but fewer than ten. The V gene is TRBV6-1, the J gene TRBJ2-7; D might be TRBD1 (6 bases). V dropped 6 bases and J dropped 2 bases, with 14 bases sitting between them. The CDR3 has 14 residues. CDR1 and CDR2 from the germline V gene are MNHNS and SASEGT. In DNA, the CDR3 is TGTGCCAGCAGCCTCAGGGGTCGACCCTACGAGCAGTACGTC. It codes for CASSLRGRPYEQYV.

This clonotype was counted only a few times. The chain has TRBV6-2 or TRBV6-3 and TRBJ2-7, with 10 nucleotides matching TRBD1. V shed 2 bases, J shed 3 bases, and the junction held 1 base outside the gene matches. CDR1 and CDR2 from the germline V gene are MNHEY and SVGEGT. The CDR3 has 14 residues. CDR3 loop: CASSYGTGVYEQYV. CDR3 DNA sequence: TGTGCCAGCAGTTACGGGACAGGGGTCTACGAGCAGTACGTC.

This clonotype showed up many times. The chain is built from TRBV7-2 and TRBJ2-1; D unclear. The CDR3 loop spans 13 amino acids. Trimming stripped 5 bases from V and 4 bases from J, with 9 bases between. Per germline, CDR1 SGHTA and CDR2 FQGNSA. CDR3 loop: CASSPDGYNEQFF. CDR3 nucleotide sequence: TGTGCCAGCAGCCCGGACGGTTACAATGAGCAGTTCTTC.

This chain connects TRBV2 to TRBJ1-5; perhaps TRBD1 as D (5 bases). V lost 8 bases, J lost 0 bases, and 20 bases lay in between. Germline CDR1 SNHLY, CDR2 FYNNEI. CDR3 size: 17 residues. CDR3 loop: CASQRDPLTYSNQPQHF. CDR3 sequence (DNA): TGTGCCAGCCAACGGGACCCGCTGACTTATAGCAATCAGCCCCAGCATTTT.

J is TRBJ2-7 and V is TRBV27; D possibly matches TRBD1 or TRBD2 (5 bases each). V was trimmed by 5 bases and J by 3 bases, leaving 20 bases between them. The length of the CDR3 is 16 residues. Germline values: CDR1 MNHEY, CDR2 SMNVEV (reference sequence). CDR3 region: CASSPPGFGTHYEQYF. The DNA of the CDR3 is TGTGCCAGCAGTCCCCCCGGTTTCGGGACCCACTACGAGCAGTACTTC.

The rearrangement joins TRBV27 to TRBJ1-5; 7 bases are shared with TRBD1. The CDR3 consists of 15 residues. Germline loops: CDR1 MNHEY, CDR2 SMNVEV (reference sequence). V trimming: 1 base; J trimming: 5 bases; junction bases outside the gene matches: 5. In DNA form, the CDR3 reads TGTGCCAGCAGTTTATTTGACAGGGAAGATCAGCCCCAGCATTTT. This encodes CASSLFDREDQPQHF.

The V gene is TRBV19, the J gene TRBJ1-1; D not certain. V lost 3 bases and J 8 bases, leaving 10 bases between the germline ends. Per germline, CDR1 LNHDA and CDR2 SQIVND (reference sequence). This CDR3 has 12 residues. CDR3 nucleotides: TGTGCCAGTAGTATGTGGGAGACGGAAGCTTTCTTT. Translation: CASSMWETEAFF. The whole variable domain, remainder taken from reference TRBV19 and TRBJ1-1, is DGGITQSPKYLFRKEGQNVTLSCEQNLNHDAMYWYRQDPGQGLRLIYYSQIVNDFQKGDIAEGYSVSREKKESFPLTVTSAQKNPTAFYLCASSMWETEAFFGQGTRLTVV.

This sequence joins TRBV7-9 and TRBJ2-7; a weak D match, TRBD2 (6 bases). V shed 4 bases and J shed 1 base, with 8 bases lying between them. Germline loops: CDR1 SEHNR, CDR2 FQNEAQ (reference sequence). This CDR3 has 13 residues. The CDR3 spells CASSSRESYEQYV. Written as DNA, the CDR3 is TGTGCCAGCAGCTCCCGGGAGTCCTACGAGCAGTACGTC.

The chain links TRBV7-6 to TRBJ2-1; D gene ambiguous. V dropped 6 bases and J dropped 5 bases, with 11 bases sitting between them. CDR1 and CDR2 (germline): SGHVS, FNYEAQ. The CDR3 covers 13 residues. This CDR3 reads CASSTRADNEQFF. The DNA for the CDR3 is TGTGCCAGCAGTACCCGGGCCGACAATGAGCAGTTCTTC.

The rearrangement uses TRBV29-1 and TRBJ1-1; D remains unclear. V was shortened by 5 bases and J by 4 bases, with 11 bases between the two germline ends. Germline V gene data show CDR1 as SQVTM and CDR2 as ANQGSEA. CDR3 length equals 12 residues. DNA of the CDR3: TGCAGCGTTTCCCTAGATAGCACTGAAGCTTTCTTT. Its translation is CSVSLDSTEAFF. Combining the CDR3 with reference TRBV29-1 and TRBJ1-1 gives the whole variable domain SAVISQKPSRDICQRGTSLTIQCQVDSQVTMMFWYRQQPGQSLTLIATANQGSEATYESGFVIDKFPISRPNLTFSTLTVSNMSPEDSSIYLCSVSLDSTEAFFGQGTRLTVV.

The V and J genes are TRBV12-5 and TRBJ1-2, with D tentatively TRBD1 (6 bases). This CDR3 spans 12 amino acids. Trimming took 6 bases from V and 4 from J, leaving 9 bases between them. Germline loops: CDR1 LGHNT, CDR2 FRNRAP. The CDR3 region has the DNA TGTGCTAGTGGAACAGGGAGCTATGGCTACACCTTC. Amino acid sequence: CASGTGSYGYTF.

This chain joins TRBV15 and TRBJ1-3, with 8 bases aligning to TRBD1. V was clipped by 3 bases and J by 4 bases; unmatched bases: 5. The germline V gene encodes CDR1 LNHNV and CDR2 YYDKDF (reference sequence). The CDR3 has 15 residues. In DNA form, the CDR3 reads TGTGCCACCAGCAGCGACAGGGGATCCGGAAACACCATATATTTT. Protein sequence: CATSSDRGSGNTIYF.

This clonotype was counted at least ten times. The chain joins TRBV5-5 to TRBJ2-3; possible D gene TRBD2, 6 bases. CDR3 length: 15 amino acids. Looked up from germline, CDR1 is SGHKS and CDR2 is YYEKEE (reference sequence). V lost 7 bases to trimming and J lost 0 bases, with 15 bases between them. The CDR3: CASLGRDSSTDTQYF. For the CDR3, the DNA is TGTGCCAGCCTTGGACGGGACTCAAGCACAGATACGCAGTATTTT.

The chain is built from TRBV12-3 or TRBV12-4 and TRBJ2-1, with no clear D. V lost 7 bases to trimming and J lost 0 bases, with 13 bases between them. This CDR3 region has 15 residues. CDR3 in DNA: TGTGCCAGCACCGACGGAGATTTCTCCTACAATGAGCAGTTCTTC. Translating it yields CASTDGDFSYNEQFF.

The table lists this clonotype with many counts. The chain couples TRBV11-3 to TRBJ2-2; maybe TRBD1 (7 bases). CDR1 and CDR2 from the germline V gene are SGHNT and YENEEA. This CDR3 contains 16 residues. Trimming removed 5 bases from V and 5 bases from J, with 18 bases in between. The CDR3 region has the DNA TGTGCCAGCAGCCAGGGGGGCTCGACAGGGACCGGGGAGCTGTTTTTT. Its protein is CASSQGGSTGTGELFF.

The genes are TRBV4-1 and TRBJ1-3, with D possibly TRBD1 on 5 matching bases. This CDR3 contains 13 residues. Trimming stripped 4 bases from V and 8 bases from J, with 12 bases between. Germline V gene sequence: CDR1 MGHRA, CDR2 YSYEKL. CDR3 nucleotide sequence: TGCGCCAGCAGCCCATGGATGGGGGACACCATATATTTT. This gives the protein CASSPWMGDTIYF.